Included here is one TCR beta chain sequence, with context. Its specificity is unknown. The data were obtained in a study of CD8 T cells in ankylosing spondylitis. Study results and caveats: Clones linked to disease were reported to show significant enrichment in matched ankylosing spondylitis synovial fluid. Disease-linked clones had a CD8+ phenotype and relatively low frequency in peripheral blood. Ankylosing spondylitis blood appeared to carry a characteristic TCR beta motif of roughly eight highly homologous variants.

In making TCR beta libraries, quantitative 5'-RACE with molecular barcodes was used. MiXCR, applied by TCRdb to the 5' RACE reads, yields one record per CDR3 protein. The data show about 750,000 distinct CDR3 sequences, 19% seen once. The receptor's source is a male donor with ankylosing spondylitis. Sample: blood, either unsorted or a sorted T cell fraction (not recorded which).

The CDR3 DNA reads TGTGCCAGCAGTGGGGGGATGGAGATATCCTACGAGCAGTACTTC. Encoded protein: CASSGGMEISYEQYF. V usage is TRBV25-1 and J usage is TRBJ2-7; D tentatively fits TRBD1 or TRBD2 (5 bases each). The germline CDR1 and CDR2 sequences are MGHDK and SYGVNS. Trimming shortened V by 4 bases and J by 1 base, and 14 bases separated the two germline ends. This CDR3 has 15 residues.